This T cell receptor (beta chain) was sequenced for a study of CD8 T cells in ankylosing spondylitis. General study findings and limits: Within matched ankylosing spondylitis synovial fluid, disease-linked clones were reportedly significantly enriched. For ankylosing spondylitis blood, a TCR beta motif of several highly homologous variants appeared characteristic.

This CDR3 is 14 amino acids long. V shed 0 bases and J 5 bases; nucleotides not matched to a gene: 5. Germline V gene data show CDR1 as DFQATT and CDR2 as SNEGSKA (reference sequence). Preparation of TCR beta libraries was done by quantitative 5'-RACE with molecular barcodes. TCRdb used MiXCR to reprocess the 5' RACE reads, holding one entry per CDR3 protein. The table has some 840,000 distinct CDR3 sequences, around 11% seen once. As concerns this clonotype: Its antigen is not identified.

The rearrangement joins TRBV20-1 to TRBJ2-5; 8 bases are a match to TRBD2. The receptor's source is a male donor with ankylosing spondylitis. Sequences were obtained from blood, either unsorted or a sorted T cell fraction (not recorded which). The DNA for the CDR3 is TGCAGTGCTAGAGATCCAGCGGGGGTGGAGACCCAGTACTTC. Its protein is CSARDPAGVETQYF.